The 14 T cell receptor beta chains presented below share a single source sample, sequenced in a study of T cell responses to AZD1222 COVID-19 vaccine. The method was immunoSEQ multiplex PCR; TCRdb's version includes in-frame clones alone and lacks a portion of them. Among approximately 220,000 clones listed, under 95% were seen once. The sequences come from peripheral blood, collected on day 0 of MenACWY control vaccination. Receptor source: an adult in good health.

This CDR3 reads CASSYLTPYNSPLHF. CDR3 in DNA: TGTGCCAGCAGCTATCTCACACCGTATAATTCACCCCTCCACTTT. The chain has TRBV7-2 and TRBJ1-6; no reliable D call. The CDR3 runs to 15 residues. Germline values: CDR1 SGHTA, CDR2 FQGNSA. V lost 4 bases, J lost 4 bases, and 11 bases lay in between.

V is TRBV6-4 and J is TRBJ1-1; weak D call: TRBD1 (6 bases). Trimming removed 6 bases from V and 0 bases from J, with 14 bases in between. Germline CDR1 MRHNA, CDR2 SNTAGT. CDR3 length: 15 residues. The CDR3 here is CASSEDSFMNTEAFF. The CDR3 nucleotides read TGTGCCAGCAGCGAGGACAGCTTCATGAACACTGAAGCTTTCTTT.

The chain has TRBV25-1 and TRBJ2-7, with a tentative D call TRBD2 (6 bases). V was clipped by 7 bases and J by 1 base, with 17 bases between them. Germline V gives CDR1 MGHDK, CDR2 SYGVNS. The CDR3 contains 15 residues. Here the CDR3 reads CASKPAGGVSYEQYF. CDR3 in DNA: TGTGCCAGCAAACCCGCAGGCGGGGTATCCTACGAGCAGTACTTC.

The V call is TRBV19, the J call TRBJ1-5; the D is unclear. This CDR3 comprises 14 residues. CDR1 is LNHDA, CDR2 SQIVND, per germline (reference sequence). V lost 6 bases to trimming and J lost 7 bases, with 16 bases between them. The CDR3 DNA sequence: TGTGCCAGTAGACTGTGGAAAGACAACCAGCCCCAGCATTTT. Translating it yields CASRLWKDNQPQHF.

This clone occurred a few times. This CDR3 is CASSQEVTGGNSPLHF. In DNA, the CDR3 is TGTGCCAGCAGCCAAGAAGTAACAGGGGGTAATTCACCCCTCCACTTT. The V and J genes are TRBV4-2 and TRBJ1-6, with 8 nucleotides matching TRBD1. This CDR3 contains 16 residues. V shed 0 bases and J 6 bases; nucleotides not matched to a gene: 4. CDR1 is LGHNA and CDR2 is YNFKEQ in the germline V gene.

The rearrangement uses TRBV2 and TRBJ1-2, with 7 bases aligning to TRBD1. CDR1 and CDR2 from the germline V gene are SNHLY and FYNNEI. V dropped 6 bases and J dropped 6; count of bases not matched to a gene: 4. The CDR3 totals 12 residues. CDR3 sequence: CASSTTGDGYTF. The CDR3 coding sequence is TGTGCCAGCAGCACAACAGGGGATGGCTACACCTTC.

V usage is TRBV30 and J usage is TRBJ2-1, with 8 bases lining up with TRBD2. The CDR3 is 13 amino acids. Trimming cost V 7 bases and J 9 bases; bases outside gene matches: 11. The germline gives CDR1 GTSNPN, CDR2 SVGIG (reference sequence). CDR3 amino acids: CASASRGGLEQFF. CDR3 coding DNA: TGTGCCTCCGCCTCGCGCGGGGGGCTTGAGCAGTTCTTC. Together with reference TRBV30 and TRBJ2-1, the CDR3 gives the full variable domain: SQTIHQWPATLVQPVGSPLSLECTVEGTSNPNLYWYRQAAGRGLQLLFYSVGIGQISSEVPQNLSASRPQDRQFILSSKKLLLSDSGFYLCASASRGGLEQFFGPGTRLTVL.

The rearrangement links TRBV10-2 to TRBJ1-3; possibly TRBD1 for D (6 bases). Per the germline V gene, CDR1 is WSHSY and CDR2 is SAAADI. This CDR3 spans 14 amino acids. V lost 5 bases to trimming and J lost 3 bases, with 11 bases between them. The chain's CDR3 is CASSSPGVGNTIYF. CDR3 DNA: TGCGCCAGCAGTTCTCCAGGGGTTGGAAACACCATATATTTT.

The chain couples TRBV30 to TRBJ1-1; 7 bases fit TRBD1. Per germline, CDR1 GTSNPN and CDR2 SVGIG (reference sequence). The CDR3 is 14 amino acids. Germline trimming cut 2 bases from V and 0 bases from J; bases unmatched to any gene: 3. CDR3 DNA: TGTGCCTGGAGTAGGGACAGCATGAACACTGAAGCTTTCTTT. This gives the protein CAWSRDSMNTEAFF.

This chain uses TRBV5-1 with TRBJ1-5; 8 nucleotides align to TRBD1. Per germline, CDR1 SGHRS and CDR2 YFSETQ. V trimming: 1 base; J trimming: 6 bases; junction bases outside the gene matches: 6. The CDR3 is 15 amino acids. The CDR3 is CASSLSTGGTQPQHF. The CDR3 DNA follows: TGCGCCAGCAGCTTGAGTACAGGGGGTACTCAGCCCCAGCATTTT.

The CDR3 DNA follows: TGTGCCAGCAGTTATACCGGGACAGGGAGCCGAAATGGGCAGTACTTC. This sequence encodes CASSYTGTGSRNGQYF. The genes are TRBV5-6 and TRBJ2-7, with 9 bases aligning to TRBD1. This CDR3 is 16 amino acids long. Germline trimming cut 5 bases from V and 9 bases from J; bases unmatched to any gene: 18. Germline V gene lookup returns CDR1 SGHDT and CDR2 YYEEEE.

The V call is TRBV5-1, the J call TRBJ2-3, with 9 bases that match TRBD1. The ends lost 7 bases at V and 4 bases at J; junction bases unmatched: 10. The CDR3 loop spans 15 amino acids. The germline CDR1 and CDR2 sequences are SGHRS and YFSETQ. In nucleotides, the CDR3 is TGCGCCAGCGCGAGGGGAACAGGGGGCGCAGATACGCAGTATTTT. This gives the protein CASARGTGGADTQYF.

The chain couples TRBV19 to TRBJ1-2; 10 bases fit TRBD1. The trim removed 4 bases at V and 8 bases at J, leaving 4 bases unmatched. Germline CDR1 is LNHDA and CDR2 is SQIVND (reference sequence). This CDR3 comprises 13 residues. The CDR3 DNA follows: TGTGCCAGTAGTACGGGACAGGGGAGCGGCTACACCTTC. It translates to CASSTGQGSGYTF.

This chain connects TRBV7-9 to TRBJ2-3; 7 bases fit TRBD1. There are 15 residues in the CDR3. The germline gives CDR1 SEHNR, CDR2 FQNEAQ (reference sequence). V lost 5 bases to trimming and J lost 3 bases; unmatched junction nucleotides: 8. The DNA for the CDR3 is TGTGCCAGCAGCCGTCCCCAGGGACAGACAGATACGCAGTATTTT. Amino acids: CASSRPQGQTDTQYF.